One sample yielded the 3 T cell receptor beta chains listed below, sequenced in a study of blood T cell repertoires in COVID-19. Using immunoSEQ multiplex PCR, the repertoire was profiled, and TCRdb retains in-frame clones only, with some absent. This sample carries approximately 46,000 clones, 85% to 90% of them seen once, and the ten largest clones take approximately 3%. The sequenced sample was peripheral blood. The receptors originated from a man over 45 with active COVID-19.

This sequence joins TRBV6-5 and TRBJ2-2, with D unresolved. The V gene lost 8 bases and the J gene lost 0 bases, with 10 bases spanning the gap. The CDR3 totals 14 residues. CDR1 and CDR2 (germline): MNHEY, SVGAGI. CDR3 amino acids: CASLKSSNTGELFF. The CDR3 DNA reads TGTGCCAGCCTCAAGAGTTCGAACACCGGGGAGCTGTTTTTT.

As DNA, the CDR3 is TGTGCCATCAGCGAAAACAGGGCCATGAACACTGAAGCTTTCTTT. Translating it yields CAISENRAMNTEAFF. The rearrangement uses TRBV10-3 and TRBJ1-1, with a tentative D call TRBD1 (6 bases). CDR3 length: 15 amino acids. Looked up from germline, CDR1 is ENHRY and CDR2 is SYGVKD. The V end was cut by 6 bases, the J end by 0 bases, with 14 bases between.

CDR3 sequence reads: CASSLATAGSFYEQYF. The CDR3 DNA sequence: TGTGCCAGCAGTTTAGCGACGGCGGGGAGCTTCTACGAGCAGTACTTC. The genes are TRBV28 and TRBJ2-7; D may be TRBD2 (6 bases). Trimming took 2 bases from V and 3 from J, leaving 17 bases between them. This CDR3 spans 16 amino acids. Germline V CDR1 and CDR2: MDHEN, SYDVKM.